The present T cell receptor (beta chain) was sequenced within a study of regulatory T cells in long-lasting Graves disease (dated by TCRdb to the early 2020s). Study-wide context: Persistent Graves' disease was defined as antithyroid drug treatment for over 5 years with persistently positive TSH receptor autoantibodies. Patients with persistent Graves' disease were compared with patients with newly diagnosed Graves' disease using TCR sequencing and RNA sequencing of peripheral blood. The study took place in China and was registered as a clinical trial. TCR sequencing covered some 13 persistent and some 20 newly diagnosed Graves' disease patients, some 33 samples in total. Persistent Graves' disease patients in the clinical cohort had taken antithyroid drugs for roughly ten years on average.

Per the publication, the time point label means: persistent/refractory GD, antithyroid drugs over 5 years with positive TRAb. For both TCR sequencing and RNA sequencing, RNA was extracted from PBMCs in TRIzol. Graves' disease was diagnosed according to American Thyroid Association guidelines. Patients for the study were recruited at an endocrinology department in Xi'an, China. From each patient, around 9 milliliters of peripheral blood was collected into an EDTA anticoagulant tube. Ficoll Paque Plus density gradient separation was used to isolate PBMCs, and no further T cell sorting was performed. An Agilent 2100 Bioanalyzer and agarose gel were used to assess RNA quality, and a NanoDrop 2000 was used to measure RNA concentration. Ends trimmed: V by 8 bases, J by 4 bases; bases unmatched to a gene: 16. Based on the germline V gene (reference sequence), the CDR1 and CDR2 sequences are LNHNV and YYDKDF. From its cysteine to its phenylalanine, the CDR3 spans 16 amino acids. The read is trimmed to its CDR3 DNA, 48 bases read in frame from base 1.

Library preparation employed multiplex PCR. The instrument was an Illumina HiSeq 4000. TCR beta libraries were built with iRepertoire HTBI primers and Arm-PCR amplification of CDR3 regions. Before sequencing, the PCR products went through gel purification. The original pipeline was this. Gene usage analysis of CDR3 amino acid clonotypes used the 62 TRBV and 14 to 15 TRBJ segments found across samples. COPE and FqMerger were used to merge the filtered high-quality paired reads into contigs. Contigs were aligned with BLAST to IMGT TRBV, TRBD and TRBJ reference genes, and CDR3 was defined per IMGT. Clonotypes above 0.1% frequency were classified as highly expanded clones. Shannon entropy served as the measure of repertoire diversity, while the Gini coefficient captured V-J evenness. Public clonotypes were defined as clonotypes shared by more than one individual. In-frame beta chains were kept once TCRdb had trimmed the public reads at Q25 with fastp and called clones with MiXCR. Every entry covers one CDR3 protein and lists the most common genes and DNA from its rows. The V and J calls, along with clone size, are taken from TCRdb and not from the paper's own processing. Here the sample has about half a million distinct CDR3 sequences; less than 25% occur a single time. Together, the top ten hold around 12% of the sample.

What the study reported, not specific to this receptor: Sequencing and analysis were limited to the TCR beta chain. Compared with newly diagnosed patients, patients with persistent Graves' disease had lower TCR Shannon entropy and fewer highly expanded clones, which suggests clonal expansion. A larger number of public clonotypes was shared among persistent patients (more than 2,500) than among newly diagnosed patients (about 990). The study examined only peripheral blood because the primary lesion, thyroid tissue, could not be accessed. Preferential use of TRBV28, TRBJ1-2 and TRBJ2-5 was observed in persistent disease, whereas TRBV20-1 and TRBJ2-1 were favored in newly diagnosed disease. The authors acknowledged the small sample size as a limitation that may reduce accuracy.

Only a few counts were recorded for this clonotype. Its recognized antigen is unknown. No base-level quality is on record; no much larger clone is a single base apart. The rearrangement combines TRBV15 with TRBJ2-5; TRBD1 matches 7 bases in the middle. This TCR came from a female donor with Graves disease. The sequencing used peripheral blood mononuclear cells (PBMCs), collected when the disease was refractory, from a patient treated with antithyroid drugs. The CDR3 reads as follows: CATAAYQTGSGETQYF. The bases read TGTGCCACCGCCGCCTATCAGACAGGGTCGGGAGAGACCCAGTACTTC. Where the CDR3 stops, the reference TRBV15 and TRBJ2-5 genes take over; the full variable domain is DAMVIQNPRYQVTQFGKPVTLSCSQTLNHNVMYWYQQKSSQAPKLLFHYYDKDFNNEADTPDNFQSRRPNTSFCFLDIRSPGLGDTAMYLCATAAYQTGSGETQYFGPGTRLLVL.